Listed below are T cell receptor beta chains from one sample, sequenced in a study of shared clonotypes between healthy human individuals. Sequenced by immunoSEQ multiplex PCR; TCRdb stores in-frame clones only, minus some. The table has about 2,500,000 clones, around 90% seen once; the top ten hold about 0.13%. The sample was naive CD4+ T cells sorted from blood. The receptors derive from a man younger than 35 in good health. CDR3s include the opening cysteine and the closing phenylalanine or tryptophan. D genes are given only for firm matches. Clone size is shown for a subset of rows, as once, few, many or a class of expanded clone.

size: -; J: TRBJ2-2; V: TRBV9; D: -; DNA: TGTGCCAGCAGAAATACCAACCTGAACACCGGGGAGCTGTTTTTT; CDR3: CASRNTNLNTGELFF
size: few; J: TRBJ1-2; V: TRBV5-8; D: -; DNA: TGTGCCAGCAGCCGGAAAAACTATGGCTACACCTTC; CDR3: CASSRKNYGYTF
size: -; J: TRBJ2-3; V: TRBV5-1; D: TRBD1; DNA: TGCGCCAGCAGCTTCGACAGGGTAGAAGATACGCAGTATTTT; CDR3: CASSFDRVEDTQYF
size: -; J: TRBJ1-2; V: TRBV14; D: -; DNA: TGTGCCAGCAGCCAAGATCGGGGACTTCTCTATGGCTACACCTTC; CDR3: CASSQDRGLLYGYTF
size: -; J: TRBJ1-6; V: TRBV19; D: TRBD1; DNA: TGTGCCAGTAGTCCGCGGACAGGGGTCTATAATTCACCCCTCCACTTT; CDR3: CASSPRTGVYNSPLHF
size: -; J: TRBJ2-1; V: TRBV6-5; D: -; DNA: TGTGCCAGCAGTCGCACCACTAGCCATGAGCAGTTCTTC; CDR3: CASSRTTSHEQFF
size: -; J: TRBJ1-5; V: TRBV19; D: -; DNA: TGTGCCAGTAGTTGGGCGGACAGCAATCAGCCCCAGCATTTT; CDR3: CASSWADSNQPQHF
size: -; J: TRBJ2-2; V: TRBV10-3; D: -; DNA: TGTGCCGTTACCGGGACTTTCGCTACCGGGGAGCTGTTTTTT; CDR3: CAVTGTFATGELFF
size: -; J: TRBJ2-5; V: TRBV14; D: TRBD2; DNA: TGTGCCAGCAGCCCCCGGGCTAGCGGGGGGGTAATCCAAGAGACCCAGTACTTC; CDR3: CASSPRASGGVIQETQYF
size: few; J: TRBJ1-6; V: TRBV28; D: -; DNA: TGTGCCAGCAGGACACAGGGCATGAATAATTCACCCCTCCACTTT; CDR3: CASRTQGMNNSPLHF
size: -; J: TRBJ1-1; V: TRBV28; D: -; DNA: TGTGCCAGCAGCCCCTGGCGGGGGACTGAAGCTTTCTTT; CDR3: CASSPWRGTEAFF
size: few; J: TRBJ2-2; V: TRBV9; D: -; DNA: TGTGCCAGCAGCGTAGTGAGGTTCGCGAACACCGGGGAGCTGTTTTTT; CDR3: CASSVVRFANTGELFF
size: -; J: TRBJ2-5; V: TRBV20-1; D: -; DNA: TGCAGTGCCAGGATTGGGGAGACCCAGTACTTC; CDR3: CSARIGETQYF
size: -; J: TRBJ1-1; V: TRBV30; D: TRBD1; DNA: TGTGCCTGGAGCCTGGTTGCTGGACAGGCCCTGAACACTGAAGCTTTCTTT; CDR3: CAWSLVAGQALNTEAFF
size: -; J: TRBJ2-5; V: TRBV7-9; D: TRBD2; DNA: TGTGCCAGCAGCTTCCAGCCGGGGGGTGGCGTGGAGACCCAGTACTTC; CDR3: CASSFQPGGGVETQYF
size: -; J: TRBJ2-3; V: TRBV7-2; D: TRBD1; DNA: TGTGCCAGCAGGGCGACAGGGCCGGGAGATACGCAGTATTTT; CDR3: CASRATGPGDTQYF
size: once; J: TRBJ2-7; V: TRBV5-1; D: -; DNA: TGCGCCAGCAGCTTGGACCGGGACCGCTCCTACGAGCAGTACTTC; CDR3: CASSLDRDRSYEQYF